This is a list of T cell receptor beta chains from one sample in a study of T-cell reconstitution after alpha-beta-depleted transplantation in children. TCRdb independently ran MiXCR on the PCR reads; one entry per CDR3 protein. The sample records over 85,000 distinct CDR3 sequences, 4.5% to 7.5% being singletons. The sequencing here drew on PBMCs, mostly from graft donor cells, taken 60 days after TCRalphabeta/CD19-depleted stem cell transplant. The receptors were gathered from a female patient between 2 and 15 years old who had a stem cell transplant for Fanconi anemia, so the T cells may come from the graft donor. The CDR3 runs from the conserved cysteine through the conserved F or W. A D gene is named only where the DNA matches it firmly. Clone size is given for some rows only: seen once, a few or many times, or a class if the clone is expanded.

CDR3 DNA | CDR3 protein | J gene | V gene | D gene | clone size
TGTGCCAGCTCACCGGCAACAGGGAATGAAAAACTGTTTTTT | CASSPATGNEKLFF | TRBJ1-4 | TRBV18 | . | few
TGCAGTGCTAGCTGGCAGGGGTCGGGCTCCTACGAGCAGTACTTC | CSASWQGSGSYEQYF | TRBJ2-7 | TRBV20-1 | . | .
TGCGCCAGCAGCCCCCGTCTGACTAGCGGGAGCTCCTACGAGCAGTACTTC | CASSPRLTSGSSYEQYF | TRBJ2-7 | TRBV4-1 | TRBD2 | many
TGTGCCAGCAGCCCCGGACTAGCGGGAGGTCCTTACGAGCAGTACTTC | CASSPGLAGGPYEQYF | TRBJ2-7 | TRBV7-9 | TRBD2 | many
TGTGCCAGCAGCCTAGAAACAGGGGCACAAGAGACCCAGTACTTC | CASSLETGAQETQYF | TRBJ2-5 | TRBV4-2 | TRBD1 | few
TGCAGTGCTAGATGGAGTACCTATAGACAGGGAGCCCTCTATGGCTACACCTTC | CSARWSTYRQGALYGYTF | TRBJ1-2 | TRBV20-1 | TRBD1 | few
TGTGCCAGTAGTTCCGAACCAGGGGTCGATCAGCCCCAGCATTTT | CASSSEPGVDQPQHF | TRBJ1-5 | TRBV19 | . | .
TGCAGTGCTAGACGCCGGGACAGGGGCCACGAGCAGTACTTC | CSARRRDRGHEQYF | TRBJ2-7 | TRBV20-1 | TRBD1 | .
TGTGCCAGCAGTTTTATGGGCGAAACCTGGGAGCAGTACTTC | CASSFMGETWEQYF | TRBJ2-7 | TRBV28 | . | few
TGTGCCAGCAGCTTAGACTCCACAGGGTACTATGGCTACACCTTC | CASSLDSTGYYGYTF | TRBJ1-2 | TRBV7-6 | . | few
TGTGCCAGCAGCCAATCCCGGGGGGGCACAGATACGCAGTATTTT | CASSQSRGGTDTQYF | TRBJ2-3 | TRBV7-2 | TRBD2 | many
TGCAGTGCTAGACATACAGGGGGCTCATGGTACGAGCAGTACTTC | CSARHTGGSWYEQYF | TRBJ2-7 | TRBV20-1 | TRBD1 | .
TGTGCCAGCAGCTTTACGACAGGGTCCTACAATGAGCAGTTCTTC | CASSFTTGSYNEQFF | TRBJ2-1 | TRBV7-9 | TRBD1 | many
TGCAGTGCTAGAGCTAGCGGGGGGGGATATCTCGAAGTAGATACGCAGTATTTT | CSARASGGGYLEVDTQYF | TRBJ2-3 | TRBV20-1 | TRBD2 | .
TGCAGTGCTAGAGATAGCGGGTTCTACGAGCAGTACTTC | CSARDSGFYEQYF | TRBJ2-7 | TRBV20-1 | TRBD2 | few
TGTGCCAGTAATCGGGAGCAGTTTAAAAACATTCAGTACTTC | CASNREQFKNIQYF | TRBJ2-4 | TRBV19 | . | .
TGTGCCAGCAGTCGGGACAGCTCCTACAATGAGCAGTTCTTC | CASSRDSSYNEQFF | TRBJ2-1 | TRBV6-1 | TRBD1 | .
TGTGCCATCAGTGAGTCGAGCGGGTATAGGGCTTACGAGCAGTACTTC | CAISESSGYRAYEQYF | TRBJ2-7 | TRBV10-3 | . | many
TGTGCCAGCAGCCCGGGACAGGACTACGAGCAGTACTTC | CASSPGQDYEQYF | TRBJ2-7 | TRBV3-1 | TRBD1 | many
TGTGCCAGCTCTACCTTTCAGGGACAACTGTTTTTT | CASSTFQGQLFF | TRBJ1-4 | TRBV18 | . | few
TGTGCCAGCAGCTTTCTAGAAGGGTGGAGCTCCTATAATTCACCCCTCCACTTT | CASSFLEGWSSYNSPLHF | TRBJ1-6 | TRBV11-2 | . | many
TGCAGCGTTGAAGTCTGGGATACGCAGTATTTT | CSVEVWDTQYF | TRBJ2-3 | TRBV29-1 | . | many
TGTGCCAGCAGCCGTACAGGGTTAGGGTCCGAGCAGTACTTC | CASSRTGLGSEQYF | TRBJ2-7 | TRBV11-2 | . | many
TGTGCCAGCAGCTCACCGCTAGCGGGGGGGCCGAGGAGGATGGATGAGCAGTTCTTC | CASSSPLAGGPRRMDEQFF | TRBJ2-1 | TRBV7-3 | TRBD2 | .
TGCGCCAGCAGCCAAGATCTATTACCTGGGGCCAACGTCCTGACTTTC | CASSQDLLPGANVLTF | TRBJ2-6 | TRBV4-1 | . | .
TGTGCCAGCAGCTTGGGCGCCGCGGGAGGGATCCGTTATCTGGATGAGCAGTTCTTC | CASSLGAAGGIRYLDEQFF | TRBJ2-1 | TRBV11-1 | TRBD2 | few
TGTGCCAGCAGCCCAGGAATCACACAACAAGAGACCCAGTACTTC | CASSPGITQQETQYF | TRBJ2-5 | TRBV3-1 | . | many
TGTGCCAGCTCACCATTTCCAGAGACCCAGTACTTC | CASSPFPETQYF | TRBJ2-5 | TRBV18 | . | .
TGTGCCAGCAGTTACGGACTAGCGAACAATGAGCAGTTCTTC | CASSYGLANNEQFF | TRBJ2-1 | TRBV11-2 | TRBD2 | .
TGCAGTGCTAGAGATCCCGTTTACAACTACGAGCAGTACTTC | CSARDPVYNYEQYF | TRBJ2-7 | TRBV20-1 | . | many
TGTGCCAGCAGCTACGGGACAAGTCAGGAGACCCAGTACTTC | CASSYGTSQETQYF | TRBJ2-5 | TRBV7-9 | . | many
TGCAGTGCCAGGACTAGCGGGAGCGTTGAGCAGTTCTTC | CSARTSGSVEQFF | TRBJ2-1 | TRBV20-1 | TRBD2 | many
TGTGCCAGCAGCGTGGACGCCTCCTACGAGCAGTACTTC | CASSVDASYEQYF | TRBJ2-7 | TRBV9 | . | few
TGTGCCACCAGCAGCGTGAGTAGGAGAGATACGCAGTATTTT | CATSSVSRRDTQYF | TRBJ2-3 | TRBV15 | . | many
TGTGCCAGCAGCTTGGGTCCCGGGGAACATTTTTGGCAGCCCCAGCATTTT | CASSLGPGEHFWQPQHF | TRBJ1-5 | TRBV5-6 | . | .
TGTGCCAGCTCACCATTCCGGCGGGGACTCACCGGGGAGCTGTTTTTT | CASSPFRRGLTGELFF | TRBJ2-2 | TRBV18 | . | many
TGCGCCAGCAGCTTAGGTACAGGGGGCGCCACAGATACGCAGTATTTT | CASSLGTGGATDTQYF | TRBJ2-3 | TRBV5-1 | TRBD1 | many
TGTGCCAGCAGCTTAAGTCTTAGCAGCTACAATGAGCAGTTCTTC | CASSLSLSSYNEQFF | TRBJ2-1 | TRBV7-3 | . | many
TGCGCCAGCAGCTTGGCCAAGGTAGAGACCCAGTACTTC | CASSLAKVETQYF | TRBJ2-5 | TRBV5-1 | . | many